This T cell receptor beta chain emerged from a study of cytomegalovirus exposure and HLA in healthy donors. Overall study context: The 90 to 150 validation repertoires used the same platform as the 650 to 850 first-cohort repertoires, a later analysis reported.

The V segment lost 3 bases and the J segment 5 bases; nucleotides outside the gene matches: 5. The CDR3 is made up of 15 amino acids. Germline V gene sequence: CDR1 MDHEN, CDR2 SYDVKM. This clone appeared once. Sequenced by immunoSEQ multiplex PCR; TCRdb stores in-frame clones only, minus some. Of about 250,000 clones in the sample, roughly nine tenths were seen once. The sample was PBMCs. The V and J genes are TRBV28 and TRBJ1-1, with 11 nucleotides matching TRBD1. The TCR comes from a man between 18 and 29 years old in good health and CMV-seropositive. CDR3 sequence: CASSFGTGGRTEAFF. CDR3 DNA: TGTGCCAGCAGTTTCGGGACAGGGGGACGGACTGAAGCTTTCTTT.